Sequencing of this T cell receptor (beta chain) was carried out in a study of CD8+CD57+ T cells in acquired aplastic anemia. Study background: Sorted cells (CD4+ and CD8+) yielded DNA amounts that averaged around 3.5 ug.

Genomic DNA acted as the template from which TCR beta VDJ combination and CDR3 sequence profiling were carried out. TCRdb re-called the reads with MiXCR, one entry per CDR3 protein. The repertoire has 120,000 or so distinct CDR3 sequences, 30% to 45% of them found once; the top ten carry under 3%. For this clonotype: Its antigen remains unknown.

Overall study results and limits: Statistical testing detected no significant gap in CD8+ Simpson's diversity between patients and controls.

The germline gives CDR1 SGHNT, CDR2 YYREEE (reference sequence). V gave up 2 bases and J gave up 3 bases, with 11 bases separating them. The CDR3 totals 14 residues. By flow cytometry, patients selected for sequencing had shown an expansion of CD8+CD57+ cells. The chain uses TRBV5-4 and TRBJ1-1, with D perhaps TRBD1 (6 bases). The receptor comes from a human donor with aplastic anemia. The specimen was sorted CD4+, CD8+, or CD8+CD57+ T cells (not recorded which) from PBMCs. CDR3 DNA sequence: TGTGCCAGCAGCTTCGGGGGCTGGGACACTGAAGCTTTCTTT. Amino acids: CASSFGGWDTEAFF.